The next 9 T cell receptor beta chains were all read from a single sample in a study of Ad26.COV2.S vaccination and SARS-CoV-2 variants. The treatment here: 19 received Ad26.COV2.S at low or high dose, single or two shots; roughly five received placebo; per-sample allocation not given. After the first vaccine or placebo injection, samples were drawn on day 63. Clones were read by immunoSEQ multiplex PCR, and TCRdb kept only the in-frame ones, dropping some. The sample yields some 480,000 clones, roughly nine tenths seen once. The sample consisted of peripheral blood, taken in a trial of Ad26.COV2.S vaccine versus placebo. These receptor sequences come from a person between 18 and 65 years old who received the Ad26.COV2.S COVID-19 vaccine or a placebo.

The CDR3 loop reads CASSLARVLAGGSSYNEQFF. The CDR3, as DNA: TGTGCCAGCAGCTTAGCGCGGGTGCTAGCGGGAGGGAGCTCCTACAATGAGCAGTTCTTC. The chain combines TRBV7-2 with TRBJ2-1; the match to TRBD2 covers 12 bases. The V and J ends lost 0 bases and 0 bases, in that order; junction bases with no gene match: 9. The CDR3 is 20 residues long. Germline V gives CDR1 SGHTA, CDR2 FQGNSA.

As concerns this clone: In the same sample, other DNA sequences code for this CDR3. This chain uses TRBV6-2 or TRBV6-3 with TRBJ2-3, with 9 bases that match TRBD2. Germline CDR1 reads MNHEY; CDR2 reads SVGEGT. V trimming: 4 bases; J trimming: 0 bases; junction bases outside the gene matches: 2. The CDR3 is 15 residues long. CDR3 protein: CASSSLAGSTDTQYF. As DNA, the CDR3 is TGTGCCAGCAGTTCGCTAGCGGGGAGCACAGATACGCAGTATTTT.

V gene TRBV3-1 (or the pseudogene TRBV3-2) combines with J gene TRBJ1-1; D remains ambiguous. The ends were cut back, 3 bases at V and 12 bases at J, with 14 bases in the middle. CDR1 is LGHDT, CDR2 YNNKEL, per germline (reference sequence). This CDR3 has 12 residues. The CDR3 region is CASSQTPVVPFF. CDR3 DNA sequence: TGTGCCAGCAGCCAGACACCGGTCGTTCCTTTCTTT.

The sample holds many counts of this clone. The chain recombines TRBV2 with TRBJ2-7, with TRBD1 matching over 8 bases. The CDR3 extends over 14 amino acids. The ends lost 10 bases at V and 0 bases at J; junction bases unmatched: 8. Germline V gene data show CDR1 as SNHLY and CDR2 as FYNNEI. The CDR3 bases are TGTGCCACTGGACAGGGATTACCCTCCTACGAGCAGTACTTC. This codes for CATGQGLPSYEQYF. The full variable domain, completed using reference TRBV2 and TRBJ2-7, is EPEVTQTPSHQVTQMGQEVILRCVPISNHLYFYWYRQILGQKVEFLVSFYNNEISEKSEIFDDQFSVERPDGSNFTLKIRSTKLEDSAMYFCATGQGLPSYEQYFGPGTRLTVT.

The gene calls are TRBV6-6 and TRBJ1-4; D ambiguous. V was shortened by 7 bases and J by 8 bases, with 20 bases between the two germline ends. The CDR3 runs 15 residues. Per germline, CDR1 MNHNY and CDR2 SVGAGI (reference sequence). Here the CDR3 DNA reads TGTGCCAGCACACACCGGGCGGGTCTAGCGGAAAAACTGTTTTTT. Protein sequence: CASTHRAGLAEKLFF.

The rearrangement joins TRBV11-1 to TRBJ2-1, with 7 bases lining up with TRBD2. Germline CDR1 and CDR2: SGHAT and FQDESV (reference sequence). V lost 1 base and J lost 3; bases outside the gene matches: 6. The length of the CDR3 is 16 residues. CDR3 residues: CASSLVGGGYYNEQFF. CDR3 sequence (DNA): TGTGCCAGCAGCTTAGTGGGCGGGGGATACTACAATGAGCAGTTCTTC.

The chain joins TRBV19 to TRBJ2-4; D possibly uses TRBD1 or TRBD2 (5 bases each). The CDR3 is made up of 15 amino acids. Germline V gene data show CDR1 as LNHDA and CDR2 as SQIVND (reference sequence). V dropped 0 bases and J dropped 10 bases, with 16 bases sitting between them. CDR3 sequence: CASSIDPRGAPIQYF. The CDR3 DNA reads as TGTGCCAGTAGTATAGATCCTCGAGGGGCCCCTATTCAGTACTTC.

This rearrangement joins TRBV7-3 to TRBJ2-3; D unresolved. The V end was cut by 5 bases, the J end by 1 base, with 7 bases between. CDR3 length: 13 residues. Germline V CDR1 and CDR2: SGHTA, FQGTGA. CDR3 sequence: CASSLHGTDTQYF. The CDR3 bases are TGTGCCAGCAGCCTACACGGCACAGATACGCAGTATTTT.

The CDR3: CASSEGAIGYEQYF. Here the CDR3 DNA reads TGCGCCAGCAGTGAGGGGGCAATTGGATACGAGCAGTACTTC. The rearrangement uses TRBV5-1 and TRBJ2-7, with TRBD1 matching over 7 bases. The germline V gene encodes CDR1 SGHRS and CDR2 YFSETQ. J was trimmed by 4 bases and V by 5 bases; bases with no gene match: 9. The CDR3 contains 14 residues.